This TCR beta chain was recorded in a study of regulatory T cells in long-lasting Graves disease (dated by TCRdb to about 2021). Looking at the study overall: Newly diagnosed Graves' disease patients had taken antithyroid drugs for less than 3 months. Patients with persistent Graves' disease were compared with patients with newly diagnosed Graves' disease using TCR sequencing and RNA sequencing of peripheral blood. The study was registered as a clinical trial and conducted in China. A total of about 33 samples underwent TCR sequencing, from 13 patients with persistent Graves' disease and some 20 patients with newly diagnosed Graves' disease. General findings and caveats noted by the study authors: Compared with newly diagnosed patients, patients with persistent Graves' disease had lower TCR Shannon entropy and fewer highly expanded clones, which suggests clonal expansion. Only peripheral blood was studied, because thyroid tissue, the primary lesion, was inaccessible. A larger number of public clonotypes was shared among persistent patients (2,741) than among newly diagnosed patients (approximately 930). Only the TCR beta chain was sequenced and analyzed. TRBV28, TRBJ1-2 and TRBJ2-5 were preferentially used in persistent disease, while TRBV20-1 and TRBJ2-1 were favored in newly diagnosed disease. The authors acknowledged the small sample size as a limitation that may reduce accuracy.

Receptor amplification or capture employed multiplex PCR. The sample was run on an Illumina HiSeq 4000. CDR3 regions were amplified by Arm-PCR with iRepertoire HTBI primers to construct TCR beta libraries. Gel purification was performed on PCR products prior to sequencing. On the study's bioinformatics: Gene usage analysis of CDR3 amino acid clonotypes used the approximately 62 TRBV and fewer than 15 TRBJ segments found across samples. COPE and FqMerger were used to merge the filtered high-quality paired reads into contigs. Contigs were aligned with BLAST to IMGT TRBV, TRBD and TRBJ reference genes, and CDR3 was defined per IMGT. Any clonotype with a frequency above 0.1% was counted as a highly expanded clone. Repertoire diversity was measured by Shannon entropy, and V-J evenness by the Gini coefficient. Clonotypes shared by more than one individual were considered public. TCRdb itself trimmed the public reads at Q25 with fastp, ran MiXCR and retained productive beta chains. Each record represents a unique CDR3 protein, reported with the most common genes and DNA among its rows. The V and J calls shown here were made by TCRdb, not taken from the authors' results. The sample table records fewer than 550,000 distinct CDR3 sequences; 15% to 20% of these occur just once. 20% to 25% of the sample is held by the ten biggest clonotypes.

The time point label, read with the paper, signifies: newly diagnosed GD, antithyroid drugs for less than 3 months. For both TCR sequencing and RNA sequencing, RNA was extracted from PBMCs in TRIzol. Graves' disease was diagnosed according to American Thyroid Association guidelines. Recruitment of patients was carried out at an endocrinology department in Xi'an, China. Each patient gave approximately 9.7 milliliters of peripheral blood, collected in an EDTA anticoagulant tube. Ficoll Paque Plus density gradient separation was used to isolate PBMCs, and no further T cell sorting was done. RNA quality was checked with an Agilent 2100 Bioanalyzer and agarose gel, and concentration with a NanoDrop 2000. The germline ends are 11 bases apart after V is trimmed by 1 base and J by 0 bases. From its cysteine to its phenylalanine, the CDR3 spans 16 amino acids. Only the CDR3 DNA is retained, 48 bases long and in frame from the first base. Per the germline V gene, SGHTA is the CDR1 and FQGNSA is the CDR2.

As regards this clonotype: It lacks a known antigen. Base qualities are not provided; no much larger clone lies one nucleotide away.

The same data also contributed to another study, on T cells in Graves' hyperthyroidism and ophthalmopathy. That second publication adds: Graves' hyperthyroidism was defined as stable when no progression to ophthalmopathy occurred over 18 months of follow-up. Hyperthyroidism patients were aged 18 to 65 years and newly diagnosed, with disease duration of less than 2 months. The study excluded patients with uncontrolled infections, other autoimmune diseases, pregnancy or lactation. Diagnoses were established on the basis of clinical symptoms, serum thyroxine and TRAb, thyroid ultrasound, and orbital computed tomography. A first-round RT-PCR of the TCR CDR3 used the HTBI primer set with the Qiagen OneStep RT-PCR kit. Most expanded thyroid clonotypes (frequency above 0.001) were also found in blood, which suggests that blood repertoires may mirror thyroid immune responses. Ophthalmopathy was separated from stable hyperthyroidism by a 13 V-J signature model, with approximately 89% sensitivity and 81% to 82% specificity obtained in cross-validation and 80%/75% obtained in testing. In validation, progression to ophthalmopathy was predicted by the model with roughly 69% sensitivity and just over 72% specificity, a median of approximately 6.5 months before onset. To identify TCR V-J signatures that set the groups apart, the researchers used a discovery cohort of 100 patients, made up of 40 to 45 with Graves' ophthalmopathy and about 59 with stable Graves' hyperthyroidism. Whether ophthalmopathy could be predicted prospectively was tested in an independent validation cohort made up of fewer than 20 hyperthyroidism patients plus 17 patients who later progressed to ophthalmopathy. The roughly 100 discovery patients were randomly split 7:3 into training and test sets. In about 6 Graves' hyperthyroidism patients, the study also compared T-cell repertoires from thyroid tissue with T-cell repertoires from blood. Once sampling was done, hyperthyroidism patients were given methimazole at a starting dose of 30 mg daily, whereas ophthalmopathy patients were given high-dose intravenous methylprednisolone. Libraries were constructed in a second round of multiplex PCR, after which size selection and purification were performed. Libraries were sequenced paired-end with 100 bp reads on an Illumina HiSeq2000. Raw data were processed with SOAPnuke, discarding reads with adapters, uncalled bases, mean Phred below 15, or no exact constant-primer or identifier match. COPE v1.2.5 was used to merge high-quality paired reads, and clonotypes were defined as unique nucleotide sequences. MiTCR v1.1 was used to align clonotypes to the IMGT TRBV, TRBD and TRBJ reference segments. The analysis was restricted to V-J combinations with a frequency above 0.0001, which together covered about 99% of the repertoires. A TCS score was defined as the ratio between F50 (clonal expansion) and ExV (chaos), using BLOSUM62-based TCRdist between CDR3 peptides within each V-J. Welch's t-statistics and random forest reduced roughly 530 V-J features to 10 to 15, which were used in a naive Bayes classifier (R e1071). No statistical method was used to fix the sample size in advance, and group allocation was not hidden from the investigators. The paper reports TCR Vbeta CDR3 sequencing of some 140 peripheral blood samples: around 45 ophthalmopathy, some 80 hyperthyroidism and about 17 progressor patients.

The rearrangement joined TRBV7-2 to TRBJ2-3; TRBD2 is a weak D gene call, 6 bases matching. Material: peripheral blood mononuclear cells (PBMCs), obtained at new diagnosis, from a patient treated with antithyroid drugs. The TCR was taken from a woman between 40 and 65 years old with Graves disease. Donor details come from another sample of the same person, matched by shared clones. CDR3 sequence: CASSLDRGLSTDTQYF. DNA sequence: TGTGCCAGCAGCTTAGATCGGGGGTTAAGCACAGATACGCAGTATTTT. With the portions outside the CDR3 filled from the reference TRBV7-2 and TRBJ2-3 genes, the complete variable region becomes GAGVSQSPSNKVTEKGKDVELRCDPISGHTALYWYRQSLGQGLEFLIYFQGNSAPDKSGLPSDRFSAERTGGSVSTLTIQRTQQEDSAVYLCASSLDRGLSTDTQYFGPGTRLTVL.